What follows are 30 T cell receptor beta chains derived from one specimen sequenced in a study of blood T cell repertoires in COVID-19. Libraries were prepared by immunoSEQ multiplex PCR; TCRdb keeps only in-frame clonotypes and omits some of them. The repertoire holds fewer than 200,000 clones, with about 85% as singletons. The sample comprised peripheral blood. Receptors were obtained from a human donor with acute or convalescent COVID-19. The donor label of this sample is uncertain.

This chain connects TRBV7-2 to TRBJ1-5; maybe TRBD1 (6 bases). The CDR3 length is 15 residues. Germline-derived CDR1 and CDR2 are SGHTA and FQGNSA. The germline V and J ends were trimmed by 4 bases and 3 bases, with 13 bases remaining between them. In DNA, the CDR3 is TGTGCCAGCAGCTCAGGACAGTGGGTCAATCAGCCCCAGCATTTT. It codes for CASSSGQWVNQPQHF.

The CDR3 DNA sequence: TGTGCCAGTAGTCCCCAAGGCAGGGGGAACACTGAAGCTTTCTTT. It translates to CASSPQGRGNTEAFF. The chain recombines TRBV19 with TRBJ1-1, with a weak D call TRBD1 (6 bases). The germline gives CDR1 LNHDA, CDR2 SQIVND (reference sequence). Trimming took 5 bases from V and 1 from J, leaving 14 bases between them. The CDR3 consists of 15 residues. Supplemented by reference TRBV19 and TRBJ1-1, the full variable domain reads DGGITQSPKYLFRKEGQNVTLSCEQNLNHDAMYWYRQDPGQGLRLIYYSQIVNDFQKGDIAEGYSVSREKKESFPLTVTSAQKNPTAFYLCASSPQGRGNTEAFFGQGTRLTVV.

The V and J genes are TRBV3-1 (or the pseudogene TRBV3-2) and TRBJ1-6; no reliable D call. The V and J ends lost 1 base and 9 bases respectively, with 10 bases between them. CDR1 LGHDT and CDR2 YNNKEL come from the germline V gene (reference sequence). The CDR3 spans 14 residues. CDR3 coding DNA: TGTGCCAGCAGCCAAGTAAACTCCGGTTCACCCCTCCACTTT. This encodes CASSQVNSGSPLHF.

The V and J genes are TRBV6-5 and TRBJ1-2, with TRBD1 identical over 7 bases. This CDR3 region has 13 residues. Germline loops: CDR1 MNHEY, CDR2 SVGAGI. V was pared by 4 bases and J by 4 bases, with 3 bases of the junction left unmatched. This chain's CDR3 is CASSSRQGYGYTF. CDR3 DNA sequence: TGTGCCAGCAGTTCCCGACAGGGCTATGGCTACACCTTC.

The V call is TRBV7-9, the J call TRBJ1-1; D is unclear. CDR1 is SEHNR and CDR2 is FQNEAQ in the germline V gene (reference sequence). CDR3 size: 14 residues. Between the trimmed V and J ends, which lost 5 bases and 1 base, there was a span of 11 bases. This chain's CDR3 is CASSPQTQNTEAFF. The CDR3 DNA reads TGTGCCAGCAGCCCCCAGACACAGAACACTGAAGCTTTCTTT. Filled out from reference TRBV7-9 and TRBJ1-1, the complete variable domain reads DTGVSQNPRHKITKRGQNVTFRCDPISEHNRLYWYRQTLGQGPEFLTYFQNEAQLEKSRLLSDRFSAERPKGSFSTLEIQRTEQGDSAMYLCASSPQTQNTEAFFGQGTRLTVV.

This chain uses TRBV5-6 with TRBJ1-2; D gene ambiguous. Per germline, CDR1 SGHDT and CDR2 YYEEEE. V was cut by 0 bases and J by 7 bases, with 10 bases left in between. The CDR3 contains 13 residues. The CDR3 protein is CASSLGGVPGYTF. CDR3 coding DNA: TGTGCCAGCAGCTTGGGCGGGGTCCCTGGCTACACCTTC. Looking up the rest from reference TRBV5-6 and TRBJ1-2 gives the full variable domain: DAGVTQSPTHLIKTRGQQVTLRCSPKSGHDTVSWYQQALGQGPQFIFQYYEEEERQRGNFPDRFSGHQFPNYSSELNVNALLLGDSALYLCASSLGGVPGYTFGSGTRLTVV.

The CDR3, as DNA: TGCGCCAGCAGCTTGGCACCGGGACAGGGTGGAGAAAAACTGTTTTTT. Its translation: CASSLAPGQGGEKLFF. The rearrangement uses TRBV5-1 and TRBJ1-4; 9 bases align to TRBD1. After removal of 0 bases from V and 8 bases from J, the junction contained 8 bases not matched to a gene. The length of the CDR3 is 16 residues. CDR1 is SGHRS, CDR2 YFSETQ, per germline.

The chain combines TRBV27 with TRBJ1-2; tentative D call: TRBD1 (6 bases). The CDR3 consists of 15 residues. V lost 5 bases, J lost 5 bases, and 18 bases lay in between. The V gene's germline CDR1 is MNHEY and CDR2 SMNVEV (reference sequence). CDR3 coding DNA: TGTGCCAGCAGTCTCGGGCAGGGGCAATGGTATGGCTACACCTTC. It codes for CASSLGQGQWYGYTF.

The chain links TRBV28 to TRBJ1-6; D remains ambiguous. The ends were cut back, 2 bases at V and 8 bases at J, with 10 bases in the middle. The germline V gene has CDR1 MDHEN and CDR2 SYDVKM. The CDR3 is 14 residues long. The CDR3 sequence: CASSLLVSYSPLHF. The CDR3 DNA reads TGTGCCAGCAGTTTACTGGTTAGTTATTCACCCCTCCACTTT.

The CDR3 protein is CASSARDRGSSPLHF. The CDR3 coding sequence is TGTGCCAGCAGCGCCCGGGACAGGGGCTCTTCACCCCTCCACTTT. V gene TRBV9 combines with J gene TRBJ1-6, with 10 positions matching TRBD1. CDR3 size: 15 residues. The junction had 6 bases not matched to a gene; V was cut back by 3 bases and J by 9 bases. Germline V gene data show CDR1 as SGDLS and CDR2 as YYNGEE.

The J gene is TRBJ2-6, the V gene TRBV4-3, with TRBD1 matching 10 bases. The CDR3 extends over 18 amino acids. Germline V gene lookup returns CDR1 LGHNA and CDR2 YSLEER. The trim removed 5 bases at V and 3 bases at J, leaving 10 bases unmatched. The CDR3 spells CASSSQRQGALGANVLTF. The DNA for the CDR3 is TGCGCCAGCAGCTCACAGCGACAGGGGGCGCTTGGGGCCAACGTCCTGACTTTC.

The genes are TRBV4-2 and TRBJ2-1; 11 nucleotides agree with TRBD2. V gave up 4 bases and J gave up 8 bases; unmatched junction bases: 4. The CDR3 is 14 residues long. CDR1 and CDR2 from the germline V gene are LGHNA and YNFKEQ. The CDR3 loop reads CASSRGLADHEQFF. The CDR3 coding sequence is TGTGCCAGCAGCCGGGGACTAGCGGACCATGAGCAGTTCTTC.

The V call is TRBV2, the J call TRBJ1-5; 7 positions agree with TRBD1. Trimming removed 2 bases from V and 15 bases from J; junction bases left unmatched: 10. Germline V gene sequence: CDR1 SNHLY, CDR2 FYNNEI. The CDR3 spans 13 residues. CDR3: CASSERRETGRHF. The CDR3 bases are TGTGCCAGCAGTGAAAGGAGGGAGACAGGGAGGCATTTT.

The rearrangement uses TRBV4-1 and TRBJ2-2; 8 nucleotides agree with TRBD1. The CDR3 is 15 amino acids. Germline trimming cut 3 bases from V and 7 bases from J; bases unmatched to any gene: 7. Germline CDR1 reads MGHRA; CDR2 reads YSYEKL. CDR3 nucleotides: TGCGCCAGCAGCCATCAGGGGGCAGAGGTCGGGGAGCTGTTTTTT. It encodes CASSHQGAEVGELFF.

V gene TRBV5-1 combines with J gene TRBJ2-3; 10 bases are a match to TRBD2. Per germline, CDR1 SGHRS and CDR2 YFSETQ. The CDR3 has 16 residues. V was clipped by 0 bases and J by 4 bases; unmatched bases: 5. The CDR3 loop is CASSLDLAGASDTQYF. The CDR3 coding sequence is TGCGCCAGCAGCTTGGACCTAGCGGGGGCTTCAGATACGCAGTATTTT.

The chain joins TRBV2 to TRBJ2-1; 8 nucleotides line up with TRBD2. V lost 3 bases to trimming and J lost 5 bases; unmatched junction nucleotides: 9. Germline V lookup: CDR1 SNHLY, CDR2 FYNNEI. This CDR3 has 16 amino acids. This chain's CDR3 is CASSERSGGNDNEQFF. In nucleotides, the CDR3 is TGTGCCAGCAGTGAGCGGAGCGGGGGTAACGACAATGAGCAGTTCTTC.

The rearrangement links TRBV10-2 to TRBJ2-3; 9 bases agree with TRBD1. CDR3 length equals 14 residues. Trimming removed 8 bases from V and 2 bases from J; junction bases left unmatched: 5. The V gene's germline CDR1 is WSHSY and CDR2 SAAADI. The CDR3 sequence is CASRDRALTDTQYF. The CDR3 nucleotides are TGCGCCAGCCGGGACAGGGCTCTCACAGATACGCAGTATTTT.

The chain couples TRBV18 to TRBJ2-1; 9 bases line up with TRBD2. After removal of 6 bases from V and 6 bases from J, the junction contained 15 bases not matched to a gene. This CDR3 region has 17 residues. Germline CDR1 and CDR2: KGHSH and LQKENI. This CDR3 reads CASSRPAGGYVSNEQFF. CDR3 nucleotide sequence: TGTGCCAGCTCTCGACCGGCGGGGGGGTACGTTAGCAATGAGCAGTTCTTC.

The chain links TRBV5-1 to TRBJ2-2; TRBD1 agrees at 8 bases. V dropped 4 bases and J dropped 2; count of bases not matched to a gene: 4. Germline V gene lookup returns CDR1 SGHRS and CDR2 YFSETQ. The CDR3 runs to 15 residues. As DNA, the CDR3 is TGCGCCAGCAGCCCGGGACAGGTTAACACCGGGGAGCTGTTTTTT. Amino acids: CASSPGQVNTGELFF. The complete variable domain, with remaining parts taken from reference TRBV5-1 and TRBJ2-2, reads KAGVTQTPRYLIKTRGQQVTLSCSPISGHRSVSWYQQTPGQGLQFLFEYFSETQRNKGNFPGRFSGRQFSNSRSEMNVSTLELGDSALYLCASSPGQVNTGELFFGEGSRLTVL.

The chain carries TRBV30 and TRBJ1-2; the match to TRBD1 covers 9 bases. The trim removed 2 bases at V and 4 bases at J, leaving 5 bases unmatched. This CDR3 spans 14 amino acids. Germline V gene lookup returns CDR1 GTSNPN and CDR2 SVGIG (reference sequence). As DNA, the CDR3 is TGTGCCTGGAGTCAGGGACAGGGAGCCTATGGCTACACCTTC. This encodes CAWSQGQGAYGYTF.

CDR3 sequence: CASSPRSGEQYF. CDR3 bases: TGTGCCAGCTCACCACGAAGCGGGGAGCAGTACTTC. The chain recombines TRBV18 with TRBJ2-7; tentatively, D is TRBD2 (6 bases). V was clipped by 1 base and J by 7 bases, with 8 bases between them. Germline V lookup: CDR1 KGHSH, CDR2 LQKENI. This CDR3 is built from 12 residues.

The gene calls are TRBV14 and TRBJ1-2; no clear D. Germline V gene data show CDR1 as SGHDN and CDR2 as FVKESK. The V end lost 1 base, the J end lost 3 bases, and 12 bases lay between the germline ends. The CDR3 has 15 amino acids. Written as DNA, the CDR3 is TGTGCCAGCAGCCAAGTCGCAGGATGGTACTATGGCTACACCTTC. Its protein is CASSQVAGWYYGYTF.

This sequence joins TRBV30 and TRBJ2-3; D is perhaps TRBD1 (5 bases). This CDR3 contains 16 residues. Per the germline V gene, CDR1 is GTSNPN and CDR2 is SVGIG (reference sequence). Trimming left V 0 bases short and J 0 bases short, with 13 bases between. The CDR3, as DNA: TGTGCCTGGAGTGTAAGGGGCAGGGTAAGCACAGATACGCAGTATTTT. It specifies CAWSVRGRVSTDTQYF.

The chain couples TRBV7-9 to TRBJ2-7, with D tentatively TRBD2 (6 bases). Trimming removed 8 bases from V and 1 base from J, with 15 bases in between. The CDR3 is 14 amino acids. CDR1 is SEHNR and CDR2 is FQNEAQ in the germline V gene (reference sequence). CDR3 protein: CASWNTRGSYEQYF. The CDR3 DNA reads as TGTGCCAGCTGGAATACTCGGGGGTCCTACGAGCAGTACTTC. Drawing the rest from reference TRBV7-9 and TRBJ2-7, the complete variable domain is DTGVSQNPRHKITKRGQNVTFRCDPISEHNRLYWYRQTLGQGPEFLTYFQNEAQLEKSRLLSDRFSAERPKGSFSTLEIQRTEQGDSAMYLCASWNTRGSYEQYFGPGTRLTVT.

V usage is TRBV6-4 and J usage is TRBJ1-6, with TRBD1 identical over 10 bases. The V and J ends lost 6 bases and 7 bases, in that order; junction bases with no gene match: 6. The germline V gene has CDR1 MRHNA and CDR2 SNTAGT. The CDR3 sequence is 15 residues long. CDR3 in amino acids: CASSPKGQGNSPLHF. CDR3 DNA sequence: TGTGCCAGCAGCCCAAAGGGACAGGGGAATTCACCCCTCCACTTT.

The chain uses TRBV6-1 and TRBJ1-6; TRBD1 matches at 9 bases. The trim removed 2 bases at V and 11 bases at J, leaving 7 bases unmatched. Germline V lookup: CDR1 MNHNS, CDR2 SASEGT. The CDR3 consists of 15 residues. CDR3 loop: CASSEPGTGNPPLHF. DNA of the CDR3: TGTGCCAGCAGTGAACCCGGGACAGGGAATCCACCCCTCCACTTT.

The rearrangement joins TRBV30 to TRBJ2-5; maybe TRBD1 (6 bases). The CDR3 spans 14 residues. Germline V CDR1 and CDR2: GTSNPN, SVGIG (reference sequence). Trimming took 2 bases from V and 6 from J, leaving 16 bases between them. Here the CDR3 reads CAWSRSGEGQTQYF. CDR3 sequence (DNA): TGTGCCTGGAGTCGGTCAGGGGAAGGGCAGACCCAGTACTTC.

CDR3 in amino acids: CASSQLASGGVGEQFF. In nucleotides, the CDR3 is TGTGCCAGCAGCCAACTTGCTAGCGGGGGGGTTGGTGAGCAGTTCTTC. V is TRBV3-1 (or the pseudogene TRBV3-2) and J is TRBJ2-1; TRBD2 matches 12 bases. With V trimmed by 2 bases and J by 9 bases, 8 bases remained unmatched. The germline V gene has CDR1 LGHDT and CDR2 YNNKEL (reference sequence). The CDR3 is made up of 16 amino acids.

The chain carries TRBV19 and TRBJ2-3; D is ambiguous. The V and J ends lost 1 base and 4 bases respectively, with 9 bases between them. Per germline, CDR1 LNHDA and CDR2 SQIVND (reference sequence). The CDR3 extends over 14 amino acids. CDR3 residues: CASSIGYLSDTQYF. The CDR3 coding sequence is TGTGCCAGTAGTATAGGGTACTTGTCAGATACGCAGTATTTT. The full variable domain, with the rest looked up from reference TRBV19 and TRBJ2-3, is DGGITQSPKYLFRKEGQNVTLSCEQNLNHDAMYWYRQDPGQGLRLIYYSQIVNDFQKGDIAEGYSVSREKKESFPLTVTSAQKNPTAFYLCASSIGYLSDTQYFGPGTRLTVL.

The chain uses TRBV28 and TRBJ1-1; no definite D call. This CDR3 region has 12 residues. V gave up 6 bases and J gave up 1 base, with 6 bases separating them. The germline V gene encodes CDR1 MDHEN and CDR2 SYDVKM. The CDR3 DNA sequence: TGTGCCAGCAGCTACAGGAACACTGAAGCTTTCTTT. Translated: CASSYRNTEAFF.